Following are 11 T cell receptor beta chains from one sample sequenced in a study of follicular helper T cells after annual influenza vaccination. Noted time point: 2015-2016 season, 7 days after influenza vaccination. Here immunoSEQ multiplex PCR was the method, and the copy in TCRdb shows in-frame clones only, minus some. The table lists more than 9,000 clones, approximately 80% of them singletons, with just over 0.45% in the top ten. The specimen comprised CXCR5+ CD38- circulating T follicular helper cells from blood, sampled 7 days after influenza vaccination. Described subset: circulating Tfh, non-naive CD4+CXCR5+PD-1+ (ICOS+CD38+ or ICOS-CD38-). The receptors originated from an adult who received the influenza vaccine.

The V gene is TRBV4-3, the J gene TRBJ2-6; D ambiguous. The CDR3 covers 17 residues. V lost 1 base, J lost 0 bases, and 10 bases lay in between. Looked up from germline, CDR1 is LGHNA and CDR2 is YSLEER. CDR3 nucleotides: TGCGCCAGCAGCCAAGCCATGCTCAGCTCTGGGGCCAACGTCCTGACTTTC. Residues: CASSQAMLSSGANVLTF.

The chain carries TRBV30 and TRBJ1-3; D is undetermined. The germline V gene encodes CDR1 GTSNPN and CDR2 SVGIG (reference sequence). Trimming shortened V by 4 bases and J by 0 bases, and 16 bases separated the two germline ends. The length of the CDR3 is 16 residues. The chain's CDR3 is CAWTPRGFYSGNTIYF. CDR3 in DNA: TGTGCCTGGACCCCCAGAGGGTTTTACTCTGGAAACACCATATATTTT.

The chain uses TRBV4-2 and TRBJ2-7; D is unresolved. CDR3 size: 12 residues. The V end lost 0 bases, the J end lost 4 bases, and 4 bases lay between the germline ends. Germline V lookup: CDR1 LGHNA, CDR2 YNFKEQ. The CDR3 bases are TGTGCCAGCAGCCAAGACCAGTACGAGCAGTACTTC. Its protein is CASSQDQYEQYF.

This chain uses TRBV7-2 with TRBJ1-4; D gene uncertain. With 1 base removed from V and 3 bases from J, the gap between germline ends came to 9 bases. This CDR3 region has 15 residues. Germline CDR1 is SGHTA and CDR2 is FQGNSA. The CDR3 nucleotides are TGTGCCAGCAGCTTAGTGCCGGAGGCTAATGAAAAACTGTTTTTT. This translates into CASSLVPEANEKLFF.

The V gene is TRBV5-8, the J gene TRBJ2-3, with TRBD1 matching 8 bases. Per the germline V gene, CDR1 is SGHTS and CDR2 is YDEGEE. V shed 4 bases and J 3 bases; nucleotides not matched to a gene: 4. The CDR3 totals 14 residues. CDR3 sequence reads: CASSTGQGTDTQYF. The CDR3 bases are TGTGCCAGCAGCACTGGACAGGGAACAGATACGCAGTATTTT. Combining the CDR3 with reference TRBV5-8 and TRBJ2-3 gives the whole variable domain EAGVTQSPTHLIKTRGQQATLRCSPISGHTSVYWYQQALGLGLQFLLWYDEGEERNRGNFPPRFSGRQFPNYSSELNVNALELEDSALYLCASSTGQGTDTQYFGPGTRLTVL.

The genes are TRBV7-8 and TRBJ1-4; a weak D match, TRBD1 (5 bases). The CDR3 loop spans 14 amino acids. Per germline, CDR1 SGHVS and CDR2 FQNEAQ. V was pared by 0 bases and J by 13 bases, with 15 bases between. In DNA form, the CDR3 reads TGTGCCAGCAGCTTAGCAGGGGAGGTGAAAGCACTGTTTTTT. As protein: CASSLAGEVKALFF.

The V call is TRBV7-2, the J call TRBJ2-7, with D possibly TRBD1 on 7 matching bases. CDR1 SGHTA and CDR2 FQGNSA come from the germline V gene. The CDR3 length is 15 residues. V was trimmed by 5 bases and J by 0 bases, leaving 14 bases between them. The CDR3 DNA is TGTGCCAGCAGCCCTCAGGGGGGTAACTCCTACGAGCAGTACTTC. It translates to CASSPQGGNSYEQYF.

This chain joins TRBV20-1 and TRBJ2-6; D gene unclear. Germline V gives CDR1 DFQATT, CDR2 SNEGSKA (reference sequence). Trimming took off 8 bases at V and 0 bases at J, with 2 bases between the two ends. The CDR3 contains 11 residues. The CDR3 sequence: CSSSGANVLTF. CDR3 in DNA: TGCAGTAGCTCTGGGGCCAACGTCCTGACTTTC.

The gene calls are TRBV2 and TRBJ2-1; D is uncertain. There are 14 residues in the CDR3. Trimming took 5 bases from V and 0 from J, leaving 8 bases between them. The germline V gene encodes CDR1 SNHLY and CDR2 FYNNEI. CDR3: CASSPATSYNEQFF. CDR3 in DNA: TGTGCCAGCAGTCCGGCCACCTCCTACAATGAGCAGTTCTTC.

CDR3 DNA: TGTGCCAGCAGCCCCACAGGGGGCGATACCGGGGAGCTGTTTTTT. This translates into CASSPTGGDTGELFF. The rearrangement uses TRBV11-3 and TRBJ2-2, with 9 nucleotides matching TRBD1. The ends lost 5 bases at V and 5 bases at J; junction bases unmatched: 6. This CDR3 has 15 amino acids. Germline loops: CDR1 SGHNT, CDR2 YENEEA.

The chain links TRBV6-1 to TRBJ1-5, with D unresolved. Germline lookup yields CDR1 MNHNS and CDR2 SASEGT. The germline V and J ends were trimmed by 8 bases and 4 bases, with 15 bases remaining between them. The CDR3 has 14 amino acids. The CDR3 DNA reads TGTGCCAGCGCTACCGGGGTATGGAATCAGCCCCAGCATTTT. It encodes CASATGVWNQPQHF.